The 3 T cell receptor beta chains reported below all come from one sample, sequenced in a study of blood T cell repertoires in COVID-19. Assay used: immunoSEQ multiplex PCR; TCRdb lists only in-frame clones, some missing. The repertoire holds roughly 230,000 clones, with roughly four fifths as singletons. The material sequenced was PBMCs or T cells enriched from blood (not recorded which). Receptor source: an older woman who had recovered from COVID-19.

CDR3 sequence: CASSFGGNNYGYTF. In DNA, the CDR3 is TGTGCCAGTAGTTTTGGAGGAAATAACTATGGCTACACCTTC. This chain joins TRBV19 and TRBJ1-2; D is unresolved. The CDR3 extends over 14 amino acids. Germline V gene lookup returns CDR1 LNHDA and CDR2 SQIVND (reference sequence). V lost 5 bases, J lost 1 base, and 11 bases lay in between.

J is TRBJ2-5 and V is TRBV3-1 (or the pseudogene TRBV3-2); 12 positions agree with TRBD2. V was pared by 0 bases and J by 5 bases, with 16 bases of the junction left unmatched. CDR3 length: 20 residues. Germline CDR1 is LGHDT and CDR2 is YNNKEL (reference sequence). The CDR3 DNA reads as TGTGCCAGCAGCCAAGATTTCCGACTAGCGGGGGCGTTAATCGGGGAGACCCAGTACTTC. This sequence encodes CASSQDFRLAGALIGETQYF.

The rearrangement joins TRBV7-9 to TRBJ2-2; TRBD1 matches 8 bases. Germline V gene lookup returns CDR1 SEHNR and CDR2 FQNEAQ (reference sequence). There are 14 residues in the CDR3. V shed 8 bases and J 5 bases; nucleotides not matched to a gene: 7. For the CDR3, the DNA is TGTGCCAGCCGGAGACAGGGGAATACCGGGGAGCTGTTTTTT. Translation: CASRRQGNTGELFF. The whole variable domain, remainder taken from reference TRBV7-9 and TRBJ2-2, is DTGVSQNPRHKITKRGQNVTFRCDPISEHNRLYWYRQTLGQGPEFLTYFQNEAQLEKSRLLSDRFSAERPKGSFSTLEIQRTEQGDSAMYLCASRRQGNTGELFFGEGSRLTVL.